A single sample is the source of the 14 T cell receptor beta chains below, sequenced in a study of blood T cell repertoires in COVID-19. Only in-frame clones appear in the TCRdb table, and some are missing; sequencing was by immunoSEQ multiplex PCR. The repertoire consists of around 220,000 clones, with under 90% occurring once and the leading ten covering 4% to 4.5%. The sequencing sample was made of peripheral blood. These receptors originate from a man between 50 and 59 years old with acute or convalescent COVID-19.

The CDR3 here is CASSPPKVAGVNQPQHF. Written as DNA, the CDR3 is TGTGCCAGCTCACCACCTAAGGTGGCAGGGGTCAATCAGCCCCAGCATTTT. V and J are TRBV18 and TRBJ1-5; a weak D match, TRBD1 (6 bases). From germline, CDR1 is KGHSH and CDR2 LQKENI. V lost 0 bases and J 3 bases, leaving 15 bases between the germline ends. The CDR3 length is 17 residues.

This chain joins TRBV6-5 and TRBJ1-5, with TRBD1 identical over 7 bases. After removal of 5 bases from V and 2 bases from J, the junction contained 6 bases not matched to a gene. The CDR3 covers 15 residues. Germline V gene lookup returns CDR1 MNHEY and CDR2 SVGAGI. CDR3 region: CASSQTGMGNQPQHF. Written as DNA, the CDR3 is TGTGCCAGCAGTCAGACAGGGATGGGCAATCAGCCCCAGCATTTT.

This chain links TRBV6-4 with TRBJ2-2; D remains unclear. Germline V gene lookup returns CDR1 MRHNA and CDR2 SNTAGT. The CDR3 extends over 14 amino acids. The ends were cut back, 6 bases at V and 0 bases at J, with 8 bases in the middle. The CDR3 loop reads CASRGEANTGELFF. In nucleotides, the CDR3 is TGTGCCAGCAGAGGAGAGGCGAACACCGGGGAGCTGTTTTTT.

This chain uses TRBV27 with TRBJ2-2; TRBD2 is a possible D gene (6 bases). The CDR3 sequence is 16 residues long. V dropped 2 bases and J dropped 4 bases, with 14 bases sitting between them. CDR1 is MNHEY and CDR2 is SMNVEV in the germline V gene (reference sequence). The CDR3 is CASSLGPLGGTGELFF. The CDR3 DNA is TGTGCCAGCAGTTTAGGGCCCTTGGGGGGCACCGGGGAGCTGTTTTTT.

This clone was recorded once. This sequence joins TRBV5-1 and TRBJ2-3; D unclear. The germline V gene encodes CDR1 SGHRS and CDR2 YFSETQ. There are 14 residues in the CDR3. V was cut by 1 base and J by 6 bases, with 12 bases left in between. The CDR3 is CASSLKPPLDTQYF. In DNA, the CDR3 is TGCGCCAGCAGCTTGAAGCCCCCGTTGGATACGCAGTATTTT.

The chain combines TRBV5-8 with TRBJ1-2; D is unresolved. The CDR3 loop spans 11 amino acids. Trimming left V 5 bases short and J 2 bases short, with 4 bases between. From germline, CDR1 is SGHTS and CDR2 YDEGEE. CDR3 in DNA: TGTGCCAGCAGGGCAAACTATGGCTACACCTTC. Protein: CASRANYGYTF.

The V and J genes are TRBV12-5 and TRBJ1-2; TRBD1 is a possible D gene (5 bases). Per germline, CDR1 LGHNT and CDR2 FRNRAP. There are 15 residues in the CDR3. V was trimmed by 6 bases and J by 2 bases, leaving 16 bases between them. In nucleotides, the CDR3 is TGTGCTAGTGGACGCACAGGCACCAGCAACTATGGCTACACCTTC. It encodes CASGRTGTSNYGYTF.

V and J are TRBV10-1 and TRBJ1-1; D uncertain. The CDR3 is 13 amino acids. Trimming removed 6 bases from V and 1 base from J, with 9 bases in between. Looked up from germline, CDR1 is WNHNN and CDR2 is SYGVQD (reference sequence). The CDR3 sequence is CASSPYRNTEAFF. The DNA of the CDR3 is TGCGCCAGCAGCCCCTACAGGAACACTGAAGCTTTCTTT.

V and J are TRBV6-5 and TRBJ1-6, with 7 bases that match TRBD1. The germline V gene has CDR1 MNHEY and CDR2 SVGAGI. This CDR3 is built from 15 residues. V gave up 6 bases and J gave up 8 bases; unmatched junction bases: 10. As DNA, the CDR3 is TGTGCCAGCAGCCCCGAGGGACAGAGACATTCACCCCTCCACTTT. Its translation is CASSPEGQRHSPLHF.

The chain has TRBV2 and TRBJ1-2, with 7 bases identical to TRBD1. The V gene end was trimmed by 6 bases and the J gene end by 8 bases; junction bases not matched to a gene: 15. CDR1 and CDR2 (germline): SNHLY, FYNNEI. The CDR3 sequence is 15 residues long. In nucleotides, the CDR3 is TGTGCCAGCAGGGGGGACAGCCTATTGCTACGCGGCTACACCTTC. Translation: CASRGDSLLLRGYTF.

The sample holds one count of this clone. The chain joins TRBV7-9 to TRBJ1-2; D is unclear. The CDR3 has 12 amino acids. In germline, CDR1 is SEHNR, CDR2 FQNEAQ (reference sequence). Trimming took 4 bases from V and 10 from J, leaving 13 bases between them. CDR3 amino acids: CASSSVRSVYTF. The DNA for the CDR3 is TGTGCCAGCAGCTCCGTCCGCTCGGTCTACACCTTC.

The gene calls are TRBV6-1 and TRBJ1-6; a weak D match, TRBD1 (6 bases). CDR1 is MNHNS, CDR2 SASEGT, per germline. This CDR3 comprises 17 residues. Between the trimmed V and J ends, which lost 2 bases and 4 bases, there was a span of 15 bases. The CDR3 DNA reads as TGTGCCAGCAGTGAATACCGGACAGTCTCTTATAATTCACCCCTCCACTTT. It codes for CASSEYRTVSYNSPLHF.

The chain recombines TRBV19 with TRBJ2-3; 10 bases map to TRBD2. Losses at the gene ends were 3 bases for V and 5 bases for J; bases not matched to a gene: 11. Germline CDR1 and CDR2: LNHDA and SQIVND (reference sequence). The CDR3 has 17 amino acids. The CDR3 region has the DNA TGTGCCAGTAGTATTGTCCCTAGCGGGGGCCCGGGAGATACGCAGTATTTT. Its protein product is CASSIVPSGGPGDTQYF.

DNA of the CDR3: TGTGCCTGGAGTGATCAGGGGGGCAATCAGCCCCAGCATTTT. Translated, it gives CAWSDQGGNQPQHF. The V gene is TRBV30, the J gene TRBJ1-5; TRBD1 aligns across 7 bases. The V gene's germline CDR1 is GTSNPN and CDR2 SVGIG (reference sequence). V was pared by 1 base and J by 2 bases, with 2 bases of the junction left unmatched. The CDR3 contains 14 residues.